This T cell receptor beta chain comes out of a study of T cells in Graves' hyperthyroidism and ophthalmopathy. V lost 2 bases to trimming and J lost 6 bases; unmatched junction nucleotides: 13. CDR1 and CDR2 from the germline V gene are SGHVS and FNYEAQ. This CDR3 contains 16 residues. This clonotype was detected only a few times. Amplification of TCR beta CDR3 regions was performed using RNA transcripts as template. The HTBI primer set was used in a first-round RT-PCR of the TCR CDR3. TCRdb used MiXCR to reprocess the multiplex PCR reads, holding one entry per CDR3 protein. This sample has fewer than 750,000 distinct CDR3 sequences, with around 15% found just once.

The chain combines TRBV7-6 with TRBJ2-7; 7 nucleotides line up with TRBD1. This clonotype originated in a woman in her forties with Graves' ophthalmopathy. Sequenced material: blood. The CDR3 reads CASSLFPDTGVSEQYF. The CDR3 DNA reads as TGTGCCAGCAGCTTATTTCCCGATACAGGGGTGAGCGAGCAGTACTTC.